Following are 23 T cell receptor beta chains from one sample sequenced in a study of sequential checkpoint blockade in melanoma. Using immunoSEQ multiplex PCR, the repertoire was profiled, and TCRdb retains in-frame clones only, with some absent. The sample holds about 12,000 clones, about a quarter seen once. The treatment: randomized to nivolumab then ipilimumab (arm A) or the reverse (arm B). This specimen was tumor tissue (inferred from file names), taken from a patient given nivolumab and ipilimumab in sequence. These receptors came from a human donor with melanoma.

This clone was detected a few times. The chain links TRBV6-8 to TRBJ2-7, with a tentative D call TRBD2 (6 bases). CDR1 and CDR2 (germline): MNHGY, SAAAGT. The CDR3 is made up of 15 amino acids. V was shortened by 0 bases and J by 2 bases, with 11 bases between the two germline ends. The CDR3 DNA is TGTGCCAGCAGTTACTCTAGGGACTTCGCCTACGAGCAGTACTTC. Protein: CASSYSRDFAYEQYF.

This clone was picked up a small number of times. The chain is built from TRBV5-1 and TRBJ1-1; 7 bases align to TRBD1. Per germline, CDR1 SGHRS and CDR2 YFSETQ. V shed 2 bases and J 3 bases; nucleotides not matched to a gene: 10. This CDR3 is 16 amino acids long. The CDR3 is CASSFWRQGLYTEAFF. DNA for the CDR3: TGCGCCAGCAGCTTCTGGAGACAGGGTCTGTACACTGAAGCTTTCTTT.

The chain employs TRBV9 and TRBJ1-4; D gene unclear. The germline V gene has CDR1 SGDLS and CDR2 YYNGEE. The CDR3 loop spans 15 amino acids. The V and J ends lost 3 bases and 7 bases respectively, with 16 bases between them. CDR3 region: CASSAYGREGEKLFF. In nucleotides, the CDR3 is TGTGCCAGCAGCGCTTACGGACGGGAAGGTGAAAAACTGTTTTTT.

The genes are TRBV28 and TRBJ1-2; a possible D gene is TRBD1 (5 bases). Trimming cost V 3 bases and J 1 base, with 9 bases left between them. Germline V gives CDR1 MDHEN, CDR2 SYDVKM. The CDR3 has 14 residues. DNA of the CDR3: TGTGCCAGCAGTTTTGAGACAGATAACTATGGCTACACCTTC. Translating it yields CASSFETDNYGYTF.

This clone has a handful of counts. The rearrangement links TRBV7-4 to TRBJ2-1, with 12 nucleotides matching TRBD2. This CDR3 has 17 amino acids. The V and J ends lost 1 base and 6 bases, in that order; junction bases with no gene match: 7. Germline V gene lookup returns CDR1 SGHVT and CDR2 SQSDAQ. In nucleotides, the CDR3 is TGTGCCAGCAGCTTAGTTTCTAGCGGGGGGGCTGGCAATGAGCAGTTCTTC. This codes for CASSLVSSGGAGNEQFF.

The rearrangement uses TRBV19 and TRBJ1-3; 10 nucleotides agree with TRBD1. After removal of 8 bases from V and 1 base from J, the junction contained 8 bases not matched to a gene. Germline loops: CDR1 LNHDA, CDR2 SQIVND (reference sequence). There are 16 residues in the CDR3. Written as DNA, the CDR3 is TGTGCCAGTTCTACCAGACAGGGGGCTTCTGGAAACACCATATATTTT. This gives the protein CASSTRQGASGNTIYF.

This clone was seen many times. This chain connects TRBV11-3 to TRBJ2-5, with TRBD2 identical over 8 bases. From germline, CDR1 is SGHNT and CDR2 YENEEA. This CDR3 region has 15 residues. V dropped 3 bases and J dropped 5; count of bases not matched to a gene: 8. The CDR3 DNA is TGTGCCAGCAGCTTCTTGCGGGGGGCAGGGGAGACCCAGTACTTC. This sequence encodes CASSFLRGAGETQYF. Full variable domain (rest looked up from reference TRBV11-3 and TRBJ2-5): EAGVVQSPRYKIIEKKQPVAFWCNPISGHNTLYWYLQNLGQGPELLIRYENEEAVDDSQLPKDRFSAERLKGVDSTLKIQPAELGDSAVYLCASSFLRGAGETQYFGPGTRLLVL.

This clone was seen only a few times. The gene calls are TRBV11-3 and TRBJ2-1, with D possibly TRBD2 on 5 matching bases. The CDR3 covers 16 residues. The germline V gene has CDR1 SGHNT and CDR2 YENEEA. The V end lost 5 bases, the J end lost 11 bases, and 25 bases lay between the germline ends. CDR3 DNA: TGTGCCAGCAGCCCCTTAACTAGGCCATACCTTTGGAAGCAGTTCTTC. Translated: CASSPLTRPYLWKQFF.

DNA of the CDR3: TGTGCCACCCGTCCCCGGGGATACGAGCAGTACGTC. This codes for CATRPRGYEQYV. The chain recombines TRBV2 with TRBJ2-7; tentative D call: TRBD2 (5 bases). The V end was cut by 10 bases, the J end by 4 bases, with 14 bases between. Germline assignment: CDR1 SNHLY and CDR2 FYNNEI. This CDR3 is 12 amino acids long.

Only a few counts were recorded for this clone. The V gene is TRBV9, the J gene TRBJ1-2; D remains unclear. The CDR3 is 13 amino acids. V was pared by 0 bases and J by 7 bases, with 10 bases between. In germline, CDR1 is SGDLS, CDR2 YYNGEE. The chain's CDR3 is CASSVGGFGGYTF. The CDR3 DNA reads as TGTGCCAGCAGCGTAGGAGGGTTTGGTGGCTACACCTTC.

The chain recombines TRBV6-8 with TRBJ1-6; D uncertain. Germline values: CDR1 MNHGY, CDR2 SAAAGT. CDR3 length equals 12 residues. The germline V and J ends were trimmed by 5 bases and 7 bases, with 6 bases remaining between them. Written as DNA, the CDR3 is TGTGCCAGCAGTCGATCGAATTCACCCCTCCACTTT. Its translation: CASSRSNSPLHF.

This clone has more than one count but fewer than ten. The junction and the germline gene differ at one end; a read error may be behind it. This chain uses TRBV13 with TRBJ1-6; 11 bases fit TRBD1. The CDR3 has 19 residues. Germline CDR1 is PRHDT and CDR2 is FYEKMQ (reference sequence). The CDR3 bases are TGTGCCAGCAGCGTAGGACTACCTCTTCCGGGACAGGGGGACTCACCCCTCCACTTT. Protein product: CASSVGLPLPGQGDSPLHF.

The table lists this clone with a few counts. The CDR3 DNA is TGTGCCAGCAGTTCAGGGGGACCCCCCTACGAGCAGTACTTC. Its translation: CASSSGGPPYEQYF. The chain employs TRBV11-3 and TRBJ2-7, with 7 positions matching TRBD1. This CDR3 has 14 residues. Unmatched junction bases numbered 7, after V lost 6 bases and J lost 2 bases. Germline loops: CDR1 SGHNT, CDR2 YENEEA.

This clone was found many times. The chain joins TRBV19 to TRBJ1-2; the D is unclear. The germline CDR1 and CDR2 sequences are LNHDA and SQIVND (reference sequence). Trimming cost V 5 bases and J 4 bases, with 14 bases left between them. This CDR3 has 14 residues. This CDR3 is CASSVQVGGYGYTF. The CDR3 DNA reads TGTGCCAGTAGTGTGCAGGTGGGCGGCTATGGCTACACCTTC.

The chain uses TRBV19 and TRBJ2-1; the match to TRBD2 covers 9 bases. Per germline, CDR1 LNHDA and CDR2 SQIVND (reference sequence). J gave up 1 base and V 1 base, and 2 bases lay outside the gene matches. The length of the CDR3 is 16 residues. CDR3 DNA sequence: TGTGCCAGTAGTATAGGCGGGGGGGCGTCCTACAATGAGCAGTTCTTC. Translation: CASSIGGGASYNEQFF.

This clone has at least ten counts. This rearrangement joins TRBV6-8 to TRBJ1-6, with unresolved D. The length of the CDR3 is 14 residues. Per germline, CDR1 MNHGY and CDR2 SAAAGT. Trimming stripped 7 bases from V and 0 bases from J, with 7 bases between. The CDR3 reads CASNWSSYNSPLHF. As DNA, the CDR3 is TGTGCCAGCAATTGGAGCTCCTATAATTCACCCCTCCACTTT.

This clone was seen more than once but under ten times. The rearrangement joins TRBV6-8 to TRBJ1-6; TRBD1 might be the D (6 bases). This CDR3 contains 13 residues. Trimming shortened V by 10 bases and J by 4 bases, and 11 bases separated the two germline ends. Germline CDR1 is MNHGY and CDR2 is SAAAGT. The CDR3 DNA is TGTGCCATCCGGACAGATTATAATTCACCCCTCCACTTT. Translating gives CAIRTDYNSPLHF.

This clone was detected many times. This rearrangement joins TRBV7-2 to TRBJ1-1; TRBD1 matches at 7 bases. J gave up 7 bases and V 7 bases, and 9 bases lay outside the gene matches. Germline CDR1 SGHTA, CDR2 FQGNSA. There are 13 residues in the CDR3. CDR3 DNA: TGTGCCAGCACGATCAGGGGGGAAATTGAAGCTTTCTTT. This codes for CASTIRGEIEAFF.

Only a few counts were recorded for this clone. The chain combines TRBV28 with TRBJ1-2; perhaps TRBD1 as D (5 bases). Deletions cut 1 base from V and 0 bases from J, with 27 bases between. Per the germline V gene, CDR1 is MDHEN and CDR2 is SYDVKM. CDR3 length: 21 residues. CDR3: CASSLFGWSVAPWDSNYGYTF. CDR3 DNA: TGTGCCAGCAGTTTATTCGGGTGGAGCGTCGCGCCGTGGGACTCTAACTATGGCTACACCTTC.

This clone qualifies as medium-sized. The rearrangement joins TRBV18 to TRBJ1-1, with unresolved D. V gave up 5 bases and J gave up 1 base, with 8 bases separating them. The CDR3 totals 13 residues. Per the germline V gene, CDR1 is KGHSH and CDR2 is LQKENI. DNA for the CDR3: TGTGCCAGCTCAAAAGGACCGAACACTGAAGCTTTCTTT. It encodes CASSKGPNTEAFF.

This chain joins TRBV10-2 and TRBJ1-2, with 7 bases that match TRBD1. Germline CDR1 is WSHSY and CDR2 is SAAADI. The CDR3 loop spans 16 amino acids. Trimming at V came to 4 bases and at J to 2 bases, leaving 10 bases not matched to a gene. The CDR3 loop is CASSGDREYGNYGYTF. As DNA, the CDR3 is TGCGCCAGCAGTGGGGACAGAGAATACGGAAACTATGGCTACACCTTC.

The chain uses TRBV29-1 and TRBJ1-4, with D tentatively TRBD1 (5 bases). CDR1 SQVTM and CDR2 ANQGSEA come from the germline V gene. Trimming took 5 bases from V and 4 from J, leaving 17 bases between them. The CDR3 has 15 amino acids. The CDR3 DNA sequence: TGCAGCGTTATGGTTGGGGCAGCCTTTAATGAAAAACTGTTTTTT. It codes for CSVMVGAAFNEKLFF.

This clone occurred a few times. J is TRBJ1-2 and V is TRBV6-8; D unresolved. CDR1 is MNHGY, CDR2 SAAAGT, per germline. This CDR3 contains 14 residues. V was trimmed by 5 bases and J by 2 bases, leaving 12 bases between them. As DNA, the CDR3 is TGTGCCAGCAGTCTTACGGAGGAGAACTATGGCTACACCTTC. It codes for CASSLTEENYGYTF.